This T cell receptor beta chain comes out of a study of T cells in localized non-small cell lung cancer (dated by TCRdb to the early 2020s). Regarding the complete study: T cell repertoires of fewer than 250 early-stage NSCLC patients were analyzed, with tumors being compared against uninvolved tumor-adjacent lungs. The cohort comprised around 240 treatment-naïve NSCLC patients with resected, localized lung tumors. The mean age of the NSCLC patients was 50 to 85 years, with 120 to 150 men and 95 to 110 women. Summary of the overall study and its limitations: A median of about 53 of the top 100 tumor clones were detected in paired uninvolved adjacent lung, and under 30 of these tumor clones were also found among the top 100 clones of the paired uninvolved adjacent lung. Because the study design was exploratory, TCR variables were selected using unadjusted p-values without false-discovery rate correction. Because multi-region tumor sequencing was not done, intratumor heterogeneity could not be ruled out. Longer overall survival was associated with higher T cell density in blood, whereas shorter survival was associated with higher clonality in adjacent lung. Uninvolved tumor-adjacent lung showed the highest T cell clonality, higher than tumor, which suggests more focused antigenic responses in the adjacent lung.

Comments on this clone: Its antigen specificity is not known. There are no base qualities to consult, and no much larger clone falls within one base.

The immunoSEQ Assay was used to sequence TCR beta CDR3 regions from DNA. The study's own analysis went as follows. T cell density was computed as TCR beta template counts normalized to usable DNA estimated by amplifying housekeeping genes. The preseqR package was used to estimate richness by extrapolating to 400,000 templates for PBMC samples and to 120,000 templates for tissue samples. Clonality was defined by subtracting Pielou's evenness from one. Tissue-enriched TCRs were identified by differential abundance testing using productive amino-acid clonotypes, minimum total count 5 and alpha 0.1. The Jaccard Index and the Morisita Overlap Index were used to measure repertoire overlap between compartments. TCR beta CDR3s were clustered by GLIPH together with public tetramer-defined viral CDR3s, and at least three viral sequences plus V-gene enrichment were required for viral motifs. Not all clones reach the TCRdb copy of this immuneACCESS table, which keeps in-frame sequences only. Checked studies attribute under half of the gap to unresolved V genes and leave the rest unexplained. That table gives V, J and clone size, and the DNA gave D and trimming. The sample has 45,000 to 70,000 clones on record, 70% to 90% of them singletons. The ten top clones hold less than 6% of the sample.

At diagnosis, peripheral blood, uninvolved tumor-adjacent lung and tumor were collected and stored as a combination of fresh-frozen and FFPE material. For TCR repertoire profiling, blood samples were analyzed as peripheral blood mononuclear cells. V was cut back by 1 base and J by 7 bases, leaving a gap of 13 bases between them. CDR1 is given as SGHVS and CDR2 as FQNEAQ, both from the germline V gene. The CDR3 spans 15 residues, from the cysteine through the phenylalanine. Only CDR3 DNA is held: 45 bases, read in frame from base 1. The material sequenced was peripheral blood, taken before any cancer treatment. This sequence uses TRBV7-8 and TRBJ2-2; a confident D gene designation cannot be given. The clonotype was recovered from a woman between 35 and 75 years old with stage I lung adenocarcinoma. The DNA reads TGTGCCAGCAGCTTAGTAGTAAGAAGTGGCGGGGAGCTGTTTTTT. It translates as CASSLVVRSGGELFF.